This is a list of T cell receptor beta chains from one sample in a study of CD8 T cells in ankylosing spondylitis. TCRdb recomputed calls from the 5' RACE reads with MiXCR, one row per CDR3 protein. The repertoire holds 380,000 or so distinct CDR3 sequences, with 20% as singletons. Specimen: blood, either unsorted or a sorted T cell fraction (not recorded which). Source of these receptors: a male donor with ankylosing spondylitis or in good health (not recorded which). Each CDR3 is given with its conserved first and last residue. The D gene is left open where the match is weak. Part of the rows lack a size; the others show once, few, many or a class for expanded clones.

clone size: NA; V gene: TRBV11-2; D gene: NA; J gene: TRBJ2-7; CDR3 DNA: TGTGCCAGCAGCTTAGAGTACAGGGTATACGAGCAGTACTTC; CDR3 protein: CASSLEYRVYEQYF
clone size: NA; V gene: TRBV7-6; D gene: NA; J gene: TRBJ2-4; CDR3 DNA: TGTGCCAGCAGCTTGGACGGGTACATTCAGTACTTC; CDR3 protein: CASSLDGYIQYF
clone size: NA; V gene: TRBV3-1; D gene: NA; J gene: TRBJ1-4; CDR3 DNA: TGTGCCAGCAGCCAGGGACCGACCGGGACTCATGAAAAACTGTTTTTT; CDR3 protein: CASSQGPTGTHEKLFF
clone size: few; V gene: TRBV7-8; D gene: NA; J gene: TRBJ2-7; CDR3 DNA: TGTGCCAGCAGCGGCGGGACTGTTTACGAGCAGTACTTC; CDR3 protein: CASSGGTVYEQYF
clone size: NA; V gene: TRBV19; D gene: NA; J gene: TRBJ2-3; CDR3 DNA: TGTGCCAGTAGTACCGGACTTTCCTTCACAGATACGCAGTATTTT; CDR3 protein: CASSTGLSFTDTQYF
clone size: many; V gene: TRBV12-3/TRBV12-4; D gene: NA; J gene: TRBJ2-4; CDR3 DNA: TGTGCCAGCACATTGTGGTCTGAACAAAACATTCAGTACTTC; CDR3 protein: CASTLWSEQNIQYF
clone size: NA; V gene: TRBV29-1; D gene: NA; J gene: TRBJ2-7; CDR3 DNA: TGCAGCGTGAAACAGGGCCCCTACGAGCAGTACTTC; CDR3 protein: CSVKQGPYEQYF
clone size: NA; V gene: TRBV29-1; D gene: NA; J gene: TRBJ2-1; CDR3 DNA: TGCAGCGTCCCACGGGATGCCGGACTCGGCAATGAGCAGTTCTTC; CDR3 protein: CSVPRDAGLGNEQFF
clone size: few; V gene: TRBV11-2; D gene: NA; J gene: TRBJ2-3; CDR3 DNA: TGTGCCAGCAGCGGACCGGGAGATACGCAGTATTTT; CDR3 protein: CASSGPGDTQYF
clone size: few; V gene: TRBV27; D gene: TRBD1; J gene: TRBJ1-5; CDR3 DNA: TGTGCCAGCAGTTTATTCGGGACAGGGGGCAATCAGCCCCAGCATTTT; CDR3 protein: CASSLFGTGGNQPQHF